Each of the 5 T cell receptor beta chains below was sequenced from the same sample in a study of T-cell memory formation after mild COVID-19. Each CDR3 protein gets one entry after TCRdb re-called the 5' RACE reads with MiXCR. The sample yields more than 150,000 distinct CDR3 sequences, around 18% seen once. The sample taken for sequencing was PBMCs or a T cell subset sorted from them (not recorded which). The receptor set was obtained from a man aged 18 to 30 who had mild COVID-19 (a few samples of this study predate the infection). Cell type and time point are not known.

CDR3 region: CASSLAATSTDTQYF. The CDR3 DNA reads as TGTGCCAGCAGTTTGGCAGCTACTAGCACAGATACGCAGTATTTT. This chain uses TRBV28 with TRBJ2-3; D unclear. This CDR3 comprises 15 residues. CDR1 and CDR2 (germline): MDHEN, SYDVKM. V dropped 3 bases and J dropped 0 bases, with 10 bases sitting between them.

This clonotype was seen a single time. The rearrangement links TRBV4-1 to TRBJ2-2; no clear D gene. CDR3 length equals 16 residues. CDR1 and CDR2 (germline): MGHRA, YSYEKL. Trimming took 4 bases from V and 0 from J, leaving 12 bases between them. The DNA for the CDR3 is TGCGCCAGCAGCCCAACCGGGTCTCCGAACACCGGGGAGCTGTTTTTT. Protein: CASSPTGSPNTGELFF.

This clonotype was counted a few times. This chain links TRBV14 with TRBJ1-1, with D unresolved. V lost 3 bases and J 5 bases, leaving 16 bases between the germline ends. The CDR3 extends over 15 amino acids. The V gene's germline CDR1 is SGHDN and CDR2 FVKESK. CDR3 protein: CASSHKPGFRTEAFF. In DNA form, the CDR3 reads TGTGCCAGCAGCCATAAACCTGGATTTCGGACTGAAGCTTTCTTT.

This clonotype has only a few counts. The J gene is TRBJ1-1, the V gene TRBV6-5, with a tentative D call TRBD1 (6 bases). The germline V gene has CDR1 MNHEY and CDR2 SVGAGI. With 4 bases removed from V and 4 bases from J, the gap between germline ends came to 16 bases. The CDR3 totals 15 residues. The CDR3 region is CASSSAGEGVTEAFF. As DNA, the CDR3 is TGTGCCAGCAGTTCAGCGGGGGAGGGGGTCACTGAAGCTTTCTTT.

This sequence joins TRBV7-2 and TRBJ2-3, with 9 bases fitting TRBD2. Unmatched junction bases numbered 10, after V lost 2 bases and J lost 7 bases. This CDR3 contains 16 residues. Germline CDR1 is SGHTA and CDR2 is FQGNSA. The CDR3 DNA is TGTGCCAGCAGCTTAAGAAGCGGGGGGCCTGGGAATACGCAGTATTTT. Translation: CASSLRSGGPGNTQYF.